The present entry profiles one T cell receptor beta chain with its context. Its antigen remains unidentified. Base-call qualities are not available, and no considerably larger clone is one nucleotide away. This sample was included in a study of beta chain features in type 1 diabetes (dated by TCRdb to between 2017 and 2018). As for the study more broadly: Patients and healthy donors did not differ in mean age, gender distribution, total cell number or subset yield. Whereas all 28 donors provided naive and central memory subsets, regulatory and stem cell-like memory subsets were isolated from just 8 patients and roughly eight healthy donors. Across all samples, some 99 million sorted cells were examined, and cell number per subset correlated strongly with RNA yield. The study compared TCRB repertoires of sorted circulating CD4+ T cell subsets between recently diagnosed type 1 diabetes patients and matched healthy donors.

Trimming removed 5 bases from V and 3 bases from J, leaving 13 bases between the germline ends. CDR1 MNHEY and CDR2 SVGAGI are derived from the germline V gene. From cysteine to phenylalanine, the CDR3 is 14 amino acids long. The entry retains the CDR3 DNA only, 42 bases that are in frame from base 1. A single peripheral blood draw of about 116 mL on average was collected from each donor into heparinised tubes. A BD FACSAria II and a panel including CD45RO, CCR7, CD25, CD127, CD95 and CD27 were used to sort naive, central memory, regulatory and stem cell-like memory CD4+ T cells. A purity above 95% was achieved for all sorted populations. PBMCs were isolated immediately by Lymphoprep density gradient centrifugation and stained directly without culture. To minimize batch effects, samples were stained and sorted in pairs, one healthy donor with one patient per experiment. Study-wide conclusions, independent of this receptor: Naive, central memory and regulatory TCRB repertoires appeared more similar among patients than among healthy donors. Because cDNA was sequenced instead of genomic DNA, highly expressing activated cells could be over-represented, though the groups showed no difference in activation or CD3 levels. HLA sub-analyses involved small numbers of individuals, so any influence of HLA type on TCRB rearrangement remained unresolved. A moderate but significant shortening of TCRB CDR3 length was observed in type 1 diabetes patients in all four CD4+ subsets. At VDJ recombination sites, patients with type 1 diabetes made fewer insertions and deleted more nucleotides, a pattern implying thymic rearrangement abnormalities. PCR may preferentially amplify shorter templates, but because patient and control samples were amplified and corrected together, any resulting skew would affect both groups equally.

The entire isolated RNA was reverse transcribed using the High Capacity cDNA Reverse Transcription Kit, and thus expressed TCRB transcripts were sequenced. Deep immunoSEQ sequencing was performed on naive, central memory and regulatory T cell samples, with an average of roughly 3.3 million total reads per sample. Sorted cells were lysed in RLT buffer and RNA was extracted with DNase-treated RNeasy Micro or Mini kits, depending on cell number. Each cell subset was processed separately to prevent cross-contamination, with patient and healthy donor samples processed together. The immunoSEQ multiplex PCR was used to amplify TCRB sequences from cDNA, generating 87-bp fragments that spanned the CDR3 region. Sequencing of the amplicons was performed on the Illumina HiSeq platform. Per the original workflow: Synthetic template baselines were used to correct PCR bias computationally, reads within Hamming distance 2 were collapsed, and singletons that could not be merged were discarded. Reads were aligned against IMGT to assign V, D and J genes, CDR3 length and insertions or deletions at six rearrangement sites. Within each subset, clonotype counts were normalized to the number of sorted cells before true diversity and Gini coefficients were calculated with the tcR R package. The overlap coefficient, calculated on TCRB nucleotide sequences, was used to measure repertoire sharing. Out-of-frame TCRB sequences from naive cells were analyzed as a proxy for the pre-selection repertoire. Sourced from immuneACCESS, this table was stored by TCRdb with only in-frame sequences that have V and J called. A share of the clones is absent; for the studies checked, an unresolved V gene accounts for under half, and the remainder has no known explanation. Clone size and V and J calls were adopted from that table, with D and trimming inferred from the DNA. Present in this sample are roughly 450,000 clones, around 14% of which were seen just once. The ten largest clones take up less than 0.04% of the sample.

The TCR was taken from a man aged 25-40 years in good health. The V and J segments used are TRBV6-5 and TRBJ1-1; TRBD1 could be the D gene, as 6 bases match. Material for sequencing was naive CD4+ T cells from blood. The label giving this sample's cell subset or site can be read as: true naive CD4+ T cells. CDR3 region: CASSRGTGDTEAFF. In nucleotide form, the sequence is TGTGCCAGCAGTAGGGGGACTGGCGACACTGAAGCTTTCTTT.